The entry below gives a single T cell receptor beta chain sequence along with its context. No antigen is known for it. Amplification used 60 Vbeta primers and 13 Jbeta primers. TCRdb's copy holds only in-frame clones and misses some; the assay was immunoSEQ multiplex PCR. The repertoire includes 120,000 to 150,000 clones, about 82% of them detected once, and roughly 2% sits in the top ten. The data originate from a study of cytomegalovirus exposure and HLA in healthy donors. Losses at the gene ends were 3 bases for V and 3 bases for J; bases not matched to a gene: 2. In germline, CDR1 is MNHEY, CDR2 SVGAGI. The CDR3 extends over 16 amino acids. Whole-study findings and limits: Beyond CMV serostatus, there was no information to go on about immune exposure.

The receptor's source is a man aged 25 to 45 in good health and CMV-seronegative. The V call is TRBV6-5, the J call TRBJ2-3; 14 nucleotides agree with TRBD2. Source material: PBMCs. The CDR3 DNA follows: TGTGCCAGCAGTTATAGGACTAGCGGGGGGACAGATACGCAGTATTTT. Translated: CASSYRTSGGTDTQYF.